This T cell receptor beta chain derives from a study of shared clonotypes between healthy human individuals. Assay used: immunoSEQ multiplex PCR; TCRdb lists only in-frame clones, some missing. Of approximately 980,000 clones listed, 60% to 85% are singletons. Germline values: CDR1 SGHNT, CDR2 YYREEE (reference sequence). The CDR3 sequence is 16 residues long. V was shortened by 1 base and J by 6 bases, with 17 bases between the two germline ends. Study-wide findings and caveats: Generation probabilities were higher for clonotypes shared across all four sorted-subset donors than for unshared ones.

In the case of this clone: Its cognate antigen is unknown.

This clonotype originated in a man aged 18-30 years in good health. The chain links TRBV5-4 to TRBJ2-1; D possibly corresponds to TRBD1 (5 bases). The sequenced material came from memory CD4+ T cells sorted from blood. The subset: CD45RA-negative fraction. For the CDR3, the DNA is TGTGCCAGCAGCTTGACGGACAAGGCCTGGGGCAATGAGCAGTTCTTC. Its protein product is CASSLTDKAWGNEQFF.